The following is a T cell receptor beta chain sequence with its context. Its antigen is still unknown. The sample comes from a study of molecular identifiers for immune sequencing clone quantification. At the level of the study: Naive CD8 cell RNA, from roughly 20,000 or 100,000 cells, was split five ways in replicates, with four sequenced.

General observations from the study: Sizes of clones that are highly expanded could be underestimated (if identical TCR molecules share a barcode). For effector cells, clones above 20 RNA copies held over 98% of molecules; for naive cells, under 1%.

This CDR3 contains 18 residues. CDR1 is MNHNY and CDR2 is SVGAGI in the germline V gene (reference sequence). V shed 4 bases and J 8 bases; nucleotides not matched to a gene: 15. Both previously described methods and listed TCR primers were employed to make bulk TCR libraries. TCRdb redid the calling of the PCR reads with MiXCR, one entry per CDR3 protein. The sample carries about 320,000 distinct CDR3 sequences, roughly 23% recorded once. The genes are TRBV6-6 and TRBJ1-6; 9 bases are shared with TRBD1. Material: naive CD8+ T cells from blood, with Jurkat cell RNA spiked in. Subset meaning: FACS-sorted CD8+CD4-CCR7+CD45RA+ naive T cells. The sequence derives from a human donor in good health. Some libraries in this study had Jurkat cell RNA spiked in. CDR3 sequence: CASSSRTTGGIVDSPLHF. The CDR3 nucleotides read TGTGCCAGCAGTTCCCGAACCACAGGGGGCATAGTGGATTCACCCCTCCACTTT.